This TCR beta chain stems from a study of radiotherapy plus CTLA-4 blockade in lung cancer. Study context: Disease control reached over 30%, with objective responses in 15% to 20%. Notes on the study in general: According to reports, early shifts in blood T cell clones, alongside interferon-beta, forecast response most accurately.

Receiving focal radiation plus CTLA-4 blockade with ipilimumab were patients who had chemo-refractory metastatic non-small-cell lung cancer. Using immunoSEQ multiplex PCR, the repertoire was profiled, and TCRdb retains in-frame clones only, with some absent. Here the sample spans tens of thousands of clones, roughly 79% being singletons. Concerning this clone: As yet, its antigen is unknown.

The CDR3 consists of 14 residues. V was trimmed by 0 bases and J by 5 bases, leaving 11 bases between them. Germline CDR1 reads SGHNT; CDR2 reads YYREEE (reference sequence). This rearrangement joins TRBV5-4 to TRBJ1-2, with no clear D. This specimen consisted of peripheral blood, obtained from a patient treated with radiotherapy plus ipilimumab. The clonotype comes from a human donor with non-small cell lung cancer whose response to radiotherapy plus ipilimumab could not be evaluated. Some clones in this sample may be carry-over from other donors' samples. CDR3 nucleotide sequence: TGTGCCAGCAGCTTGGACACCCTTGTTTATGGCTACACCTTC. Encoded protein: CASSLDTLVYGYTF.